Following are 10 T cell receptor beta chains from one sample sequenced in a study of control samples from healthy donors and cancer patients. Clones were read by immunoSEQ multiplex PCR, and TCRdb kept only the in-frame ones, dropping some. This sample has just over 80,000 clones, with roughly 90% found just once. Sequencing was done on a sample of blood. These receptors were obtained from a man aged 50-60 years in good health.

This clone was seen a single time. This chain joins TRBV7-9 and TRBJ2-6, with D possibly being TRBD1 or TRBD2 (6 bases each). V was clipped by 1 base and J by 4 bases, with 14 bases between them. This CDR3 comprises 17 residues. Germline assignment: CDR1 SEHNR and CDR2 FQNEAQ (reference sequence). This CDR3 reads CASSLGGARPGANVLTF. The CDR3 DNA reads TGTGCCAGCAGCTTAGGGGGGGCGCGTCCAGGGGCCAACGTCCTGACTTTC.

The V and J genes are TRBV11-3 and TRBJ2-7; 7 bases map to TRBD2. The ends lost 5 bases at V and 2 bases at J; junction bases unmatched: 6. Germline CDR1 reads SGHNT; CDR2 reads YENEEA. The CDR3 has 14 residues. The chain's CDR3 is CASSGGGSTYEQYF. For the CDR3, the DNA is TGTGCCAGCAGCGGGGGGGGATCCACCTACGAGCAGTACTTC. The full variable domain, with the rest looked up from reference TRBV11-3 and TRBJ2-7, is EAGVVQSPRYKIIEKKQPVAFWCNPISGHNTLYWYLQNLGQGPELLIRYENEEAVDDSQLPKDRFSAERLKGVDSTLKIQPAELGDSAVYLCASSGGGSTYEQYFGPGTRLTVT.

A remark on this clone: The junction departs from germline at one end; a sequencing error may be responsible. The chain couples TRBV7-2 to TRBJ1-3, with D maybe TRBD1 (5 bases). The CDR3 length is 16 residues. Per the germline V gene, CDR1 is SGHTA and CDR2 is FQGNSA. CDR3 residues: CASSLEGTYFGNAIYF. In DNA form, the CDR3 reads TGTGCCAGCAGCTTGGAAGGGACGTACTTTGGAAACGCCATATATTTT.

J is TRBJ2-2 and V is TRBV6-6, with TRBD2 matching 12 bases. This CDR3 is 15 amino acids long. The V and J ends lost 6 bases and 5 bases, in that order; junction bases with no gene match: 4. Germline CDR1 is MNHNY and CDR2 is SVGAGI (reference sequence). CDR3: CASSLTSGGTGELFF. The CDR3 nucleotides read TGTGCCAGCAGCCTCACTAGCGGGGGGACCGGGGAGCTGTTTTTT.

The chain links TRBV6-5 to TRBJ1-1; TRBD1 is a possible D gene (5 bases). CDR1 is MNHEY and CDR2 is SVGAGI in the germline V gene. There are 14 residues in the CDR3. Trimming cost V 3 bases and J 0 bases, with 8 bases left between them. The CDR3 spells CASSYQGMNTEAFF. The CDR3, as DNA: TGTGCCAGCAGTTATCAGGGAATGAACACTGAAGCTTTCTTT.

V gene TRBV5-8 combines with J gene TRBJ2-7, with D hard to call. The CDR3 runs to 11 residues. V shed 8 bases and J shed 6 bases, with 12 bases lying between them. Per the germline V gene, CDR1 is SGHTS and CDR2 is YDEGEE. This CDR3 is CASSRLSEQYF. CDR3 sequence (DNA): TGTGCCAGTTCCAGGCTTAGCGAGCAGTACTTC.

The chain is built from TRBV30 and TRBJ1-1; TRBD1 matches at 12 bases. Germline V lookup: CDR1 GTSNPN, CDR2 SVGIG (reference sequence). V shed 1 base, J shed 2 bases, and the junction held 5 bases outside the gene matches. The CDR3 covers 16 residues. The CDR3 sequence: CAWSGGDRGQNTEAFF. CDR3 DNA sequence: TGTGCCTGGAGTGGGGGGGACAGGGGGCAAAACACTGAAGCTTTCTTT.

The chain carries TRBV25-1 and TRBJ2-3; 10 bases are a match to TRBD2. Germline V gene data show CDR1 as MGHDK and CDR2 as SYGVNS. CDR3 size: 18 residues. Unmatched junction bases numbered 13, after V lost 1 base and J lost 6 bases. The DNA for the CDR3 is TGTGCCAGCAGTGAATTTGGGGGTCAGCGGGGGGGCCTGGATACGCAGTATTTT. It specifies CASSEFGGQRGGLDTQYF.

The chain combines TRBV6-5 with TRBJ1-6; D not certain. Germline V lookup: CDR1 MNHEY, CDR2 SVGAGI. The CDR3 has 16 residues. The germline V and J ends were trimmed by 0 bases and 5 bases, with 11 bases remaining between them. As DNA, the CDR3 is TGTGCCAGCAGTTACTCTTGGGCAAGCCATAATTCACCCCTCCACTTT. This codes for CASSYSWASHNSPLHF.

The chain is built from TRBV10-1 and TRBJ2-5; 11 nucleotides align to TRBD2. CDR3 length: 17 amino acids. V shed 4 bases and J 5 bases; nucleotides not matched to a gene: 12. The germline gives CDR1 WNHNN, CDR2 SYGVQD (reference sequence). CDR3 coding DNA: TGCGCCAGCAGTGCGGACAGGGTACTAGCGGGGGTCGAGACCCAGTACTTC. Translation: CASSADRVLAGVETQYF.